This TCR beta chain stems from a study of shared clonotypes between healthy human individuals. Across the whole study: The study used three CD4 naive, three CD4 memory, two CD8 naive and one CD8 memory plate per donor. General study findings and limits: About 5% of naive CD4 clonotypes were shared across four donors.

Trimming pared 4 bases from V and 4 bases from J, leaving 11 bases between. This CDR3 has 14 amino acids. CDR1 and CDR2 from the germline V gene are LNHNV and YYDKDF (reference sequence). A word on this clone: As yet, its antigen is unknown.

The assay was run at deep level. Assay used: immunoSEQ multiplex PCR; TCRdb lists only in-frame clones, some missing. The table has 800,000 to 950,000 clones, about 96% seen once. Positive CCR7 selection of CD45RO-negative cells yielded the naive CD8 cells, and terminally differentiated effector memory CD45RA+ cells were excluded. All the donors were Caucasian adults who lived in Nashville, Tennessee. This clonotype was obtained from a man between 25 and 39 years old in good health. The sample taken for sequencing was naive CD8+ T cells sorted from blood. The chain is built from TRBV15 and TRBJ1-5, with D possibly TRBD1 on 5 matching bases. CDR3 region: CATSNGRANQPQHF. As DNA, the CDR3 is TGTGCCACCAGCAACGGCAGGGCTAATCAGCCCCAGCATTTT. The entire variable domain, with the rest obtained from reference TRBV15 and TRBJ1-5, is as follows: DAMVIQNPRYQVTQFGKPVTLSCSQTLNHNVMYWYQQKSSQAPKLLFHYYDKDFNNEADTPDNFQSRRPNTSFCFLDIRSPGLGDTAMYLCATSNGRANQPQHFGDGTRLSIL.